A selection of T cell receptor beta chains follows, all from one sample in a study of cytotoxic CD8 clonotypes in ibrutinib-treated CLL. The assay was immunoSEQ multiplex PCR, and TCRdb's table has in-frame clones only and misses some. The sample has nearly 100,000 clones, approximately 78% seen once. The material was PBMCs, obtained after 12 months of ibrutinib treatment. The receptors derive from a human donor with chronic lymphocytic leukemia. Each CDR3 is given without its conserved first and last residue. A D gene is named only where the DNA matches it firmly.

D gene | J gene | V gene | CDR3 protein
. | TRBJ2-3 | TRBV5-4 | ASSLDIGGSTDTQY
. | TRBJ2-1 | TRBV5-4 | ASSLEADEQF
. | TRBJ2-7 | TRBV6-1 | ASSERSEQY
TRBD2 | TRBJ2-1 | TRBV2 | ASRLTSGGADEQF
. | TRBJ2-7 | TRBV5-4 | ASTPRDAGEQY
TRBD1 | TRBJ1-1 | TRBV19 | ASSIETGGKSAEAF
. | TRBJ2-2 | TRBV7-8 | ASSPVAGELF
TRBD1 | TRBJ2-3 | TRBV11-3 | ASSNRTGVDTQY
. | TRBJ2-5 | TRBV5-1 | ASSSTTTGTQY
TRBD1 | TRBJ1-2 | TRBV28 | ASTQDRHYGYT
. | TRBJ2-2 | TRBV9 | ASSVGQSSNTGELF
. | TRBJ1-1 | TRBV7-9 | ASSQGGGGNTEAF
. | TRBJ2-5 | TRBV27 | ASRARMVIGEQY
. | TRBJ1-5 | TRBV6-1 | ASRYYEGQPQH
. | TRBJ1-6 | TRBV7-2 | ASSLYLQVVSSYNSPLH
. | . | TRBV6-1 | ASSDHTRSGAYEQY
. | TRBJ2-3 | TRBV5-6 | ASSLPRSGTDTQY
. | TRBJ2-7 | TRBV10-3 | AISGASFSYEQY
TRBD1 | TRBJ1-1 | TRBV6-1 | ASRPRTGSGTEAF
. | TRBJ2-2 | TRBV30 | AWKTDPSNTGELF
TRBD1 | TRBJ2-1 | TRBV28 | ASSPTRQGSNEQF
. | TRBJ2-5 | TRBV29-1 | SVETNKEEGPPQETQY
TRBD1 | TRBJ2-2 | TRBV5-8 | ASSPRTGALF
. | TRBJ1-1 | TRBV5-1 | ASSAPQGVQAF
. | TRBJ1-4 | TRBV7-9 | ASSLADSLANEKLF
TRBD1 | TRBJ2-7 | TRBV6-1 | ASSLQGTNYEQY